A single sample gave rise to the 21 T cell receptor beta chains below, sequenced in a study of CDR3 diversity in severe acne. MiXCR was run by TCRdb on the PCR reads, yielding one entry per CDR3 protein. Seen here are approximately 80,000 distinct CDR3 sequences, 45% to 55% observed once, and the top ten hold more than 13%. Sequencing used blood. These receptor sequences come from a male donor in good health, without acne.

The CDR3, as DNA: TGTGCCAGCAGTGACCCTGGCGGATCCTCTGGAAACACCATATATTTT. Residues: CASSDPGGSSGNTIYF. V usage is TRBV25-1 and J usage is TRBJ1-3; D unclear. The V end was cut by 3 bases, the J end by 0 bases, with 12 bases between. The CDR3 runs 16 residues. Germline V gene sequence: CDR1 MGHDK, CDR2 SYGVNS. The full variable domain, in which reference TRBV25-1 and TRBJ1-3 provide the parts outside the CDR3, is EADIYQTPRYLVIGTGKKITLECSQTMGHDKMYWYQQDPGMELHLIHYSYGVNSTEKGDLSSESTVSRIRTEHFPLTLESARPSHTSQYLCASSDPGGSSGNTIYFGEGSWLTVV.

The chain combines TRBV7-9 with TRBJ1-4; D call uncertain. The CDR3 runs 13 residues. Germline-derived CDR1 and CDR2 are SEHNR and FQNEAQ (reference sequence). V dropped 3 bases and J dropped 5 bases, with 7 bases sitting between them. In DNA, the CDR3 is TGTGCCAGCAGCTTCAAGGAAAATGAAAAACTGTTTTTT. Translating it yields CASSFKENEKLFF.

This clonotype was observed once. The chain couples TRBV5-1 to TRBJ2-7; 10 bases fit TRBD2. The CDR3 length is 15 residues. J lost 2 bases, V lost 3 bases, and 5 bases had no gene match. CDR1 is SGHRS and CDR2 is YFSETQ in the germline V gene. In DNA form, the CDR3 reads TGCGCCAGCAGCTGGGGACTAGCGAGAACCTACGAGCAGTACTTC. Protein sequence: CASSWGLARTYEQYF.

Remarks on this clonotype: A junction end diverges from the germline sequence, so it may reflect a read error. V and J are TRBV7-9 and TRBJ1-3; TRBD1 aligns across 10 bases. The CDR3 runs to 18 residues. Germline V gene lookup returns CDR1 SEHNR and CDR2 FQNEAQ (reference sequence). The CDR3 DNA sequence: TGCGCCAGCAGCCACCGGGCCGGGACAGGGGACTCTGGAAACACCATATATTTT. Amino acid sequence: CASSHRAGTGDSGNTIYF. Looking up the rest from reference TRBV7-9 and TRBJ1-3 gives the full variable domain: DTGVSQNPRHKITKRGQNVTFRCDPISEHNRLYWYRQTLGQGPEFLTYFQNEAQLEKSRLLSDRFSAERPKGSFSTLEIQRTEQGDSAMYLCASSHRAGTGDSGNTIYFGEGSWLTVV.

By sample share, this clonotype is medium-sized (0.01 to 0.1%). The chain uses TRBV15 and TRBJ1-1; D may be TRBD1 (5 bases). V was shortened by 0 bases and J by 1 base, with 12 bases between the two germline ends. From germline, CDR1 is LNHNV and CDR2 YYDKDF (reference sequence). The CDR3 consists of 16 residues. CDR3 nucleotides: TGTGCCACCAGCAGAGATCCGCGGGGACCGAACACTGAAGCTTTCTTT. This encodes CATSRDPRGPNTEAFF.

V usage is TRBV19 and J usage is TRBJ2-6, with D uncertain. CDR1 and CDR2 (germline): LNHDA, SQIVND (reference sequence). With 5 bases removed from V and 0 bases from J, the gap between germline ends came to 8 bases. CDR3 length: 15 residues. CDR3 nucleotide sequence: TGTGCCAGTAGTCCTGCAGGCTCTGGGGCCAACGTCCTGACTTTC. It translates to CASSPAGSGANVLTF.

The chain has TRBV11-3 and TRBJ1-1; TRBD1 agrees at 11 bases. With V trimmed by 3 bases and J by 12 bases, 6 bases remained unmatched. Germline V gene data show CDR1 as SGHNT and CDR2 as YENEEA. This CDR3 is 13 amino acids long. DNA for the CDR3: TGTGCCAGCAGCTTCGGGACAGGGGGGATCCCTTTCTTT. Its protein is CASSFGTGGIPFF.

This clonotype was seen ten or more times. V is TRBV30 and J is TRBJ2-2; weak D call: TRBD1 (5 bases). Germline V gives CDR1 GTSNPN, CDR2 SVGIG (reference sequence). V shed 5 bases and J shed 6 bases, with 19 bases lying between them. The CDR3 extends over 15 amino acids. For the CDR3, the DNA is TGTGCCTGGGGAAGGGGCCGGGTTCAAGCCGGGGAGCTGTTTTTT. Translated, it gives CAWGRGRVQAGELFF.

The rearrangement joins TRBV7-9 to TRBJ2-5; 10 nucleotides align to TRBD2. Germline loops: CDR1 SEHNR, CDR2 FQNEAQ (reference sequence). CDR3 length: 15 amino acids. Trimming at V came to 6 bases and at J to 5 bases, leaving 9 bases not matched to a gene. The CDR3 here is CASRPSGGARETQYF. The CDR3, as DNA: TGTGCCAGCAGGCCTAGCGGGGGTGCGCGGGAGACCCAGTACTTC.

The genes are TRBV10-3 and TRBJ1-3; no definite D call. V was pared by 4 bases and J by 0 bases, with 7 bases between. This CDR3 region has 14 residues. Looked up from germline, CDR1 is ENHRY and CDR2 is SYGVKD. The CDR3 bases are TGTGCCATCAGTGGGGTTATCTCTGGAAACACCATATATTTT. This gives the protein CAISGVISGNTIYF.

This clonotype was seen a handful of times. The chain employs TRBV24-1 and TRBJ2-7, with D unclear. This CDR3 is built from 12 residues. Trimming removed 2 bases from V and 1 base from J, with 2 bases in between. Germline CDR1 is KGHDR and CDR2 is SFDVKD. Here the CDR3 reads CATSDSSYEQYF. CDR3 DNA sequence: TGTGCCACCAGTGATTCATCCTACGAGCAGTACTTC.

CDR3 residues: CSARGPSGLYNEQFF. The CDR3 nucleotides read TGCAGTGCTAGAGGACCGAGCGGGTTATACAATGAGCAGTTCTTC. V usage is TRBV20-1 and J usage is TRBJ2-1, with TRBD2 as a possible D gene (6 bases). Trimming pared 1 base from V and 4 bases from J, leaving 14 bases between. The CDR3 length is 15 residues. Germline V gene sequence: CDR1 DFQATT, CDR2 SNEGSKA (reference sequence).

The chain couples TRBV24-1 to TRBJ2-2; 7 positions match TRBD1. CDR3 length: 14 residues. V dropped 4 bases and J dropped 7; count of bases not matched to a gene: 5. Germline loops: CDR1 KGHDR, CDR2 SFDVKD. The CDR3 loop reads CATSDFTGVGELFF. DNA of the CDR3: TGTGCCACCAGTGACTTCACAGGGGTCGGGGAGCTGTTTTTT.

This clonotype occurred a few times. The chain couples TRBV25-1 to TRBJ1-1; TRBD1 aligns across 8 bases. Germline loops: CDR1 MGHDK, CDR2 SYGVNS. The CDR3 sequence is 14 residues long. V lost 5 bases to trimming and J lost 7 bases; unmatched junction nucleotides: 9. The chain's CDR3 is CASSTHRGGGEAFF. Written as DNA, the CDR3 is TGTGCCAGCAGTACGCACAGGGGGGGGGGTGAAGCTTTCTTT.

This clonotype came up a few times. The CDR3 sequence: CSAREPSGGADTQYF. Here the CDR3 DNA reads TGCAGTGCTAGAGAACCTAGCGGGGGGGCAGATACGCAGTATTTT. This chain uses TRBV20-1 with TRBJ2-3; 12 bases are shared with TRBD2. With 0 bases clipped from V and 4 bases from J, the junction kept 2 bases outside the gene matches. The CDR3 is 15 amino acids. The V gene's germline CDR1 is DFQATT and CDR2 SNEGSKA (reference sequence).

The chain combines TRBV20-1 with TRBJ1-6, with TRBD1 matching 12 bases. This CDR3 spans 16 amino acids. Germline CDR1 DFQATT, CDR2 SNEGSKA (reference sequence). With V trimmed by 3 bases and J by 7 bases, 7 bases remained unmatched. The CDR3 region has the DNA TGCAGTGCTAGTCCGGGGACAGGGGGCCACAATTCACCCCTCCACTTT. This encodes CSASPGTGGHNSPLHF.

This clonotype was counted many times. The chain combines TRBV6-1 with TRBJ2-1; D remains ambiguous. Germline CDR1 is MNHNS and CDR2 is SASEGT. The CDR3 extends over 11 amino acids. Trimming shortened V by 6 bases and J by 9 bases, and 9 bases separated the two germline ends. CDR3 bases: TGTGCCAGCAGCGCCCGCGGTGAGCAGTTCTTC. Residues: CASSARGEQFF.

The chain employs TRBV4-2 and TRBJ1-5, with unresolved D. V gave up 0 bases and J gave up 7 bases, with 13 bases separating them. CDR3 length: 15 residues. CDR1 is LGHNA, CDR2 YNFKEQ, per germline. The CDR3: CASSQDHGFRQPQHF. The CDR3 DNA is TGTGCCAGCAGCCAAGATCATGGGTTCAGGCAGCCCCAGCATTTT.

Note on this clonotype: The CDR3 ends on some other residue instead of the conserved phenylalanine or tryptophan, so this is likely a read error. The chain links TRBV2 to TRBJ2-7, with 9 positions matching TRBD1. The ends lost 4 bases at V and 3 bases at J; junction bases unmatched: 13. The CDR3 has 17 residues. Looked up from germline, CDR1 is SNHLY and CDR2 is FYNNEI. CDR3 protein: CASSASPGTGLNYEQYL. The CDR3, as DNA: TGTGCCAGCAGTGCCAGTCCCGGGACAGGGCTAAACTACGAGCAGTACCTC.

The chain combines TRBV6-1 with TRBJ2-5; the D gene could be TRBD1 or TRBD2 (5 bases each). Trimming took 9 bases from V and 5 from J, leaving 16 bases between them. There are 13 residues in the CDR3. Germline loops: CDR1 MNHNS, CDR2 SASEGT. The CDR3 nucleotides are TGTGCCAGTTCCTCCGGGGACGGGGAGACCCAGTACTTC. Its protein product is CASSSGDGETQYF.

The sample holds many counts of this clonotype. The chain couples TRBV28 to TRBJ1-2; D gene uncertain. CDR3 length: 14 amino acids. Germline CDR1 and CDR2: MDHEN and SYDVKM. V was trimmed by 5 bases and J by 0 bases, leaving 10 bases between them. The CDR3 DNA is TGTGCCAGCAGTCCCGCGAGAACTAACTATGGCTACACCTTC. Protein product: CASSPARTNYGYTF.